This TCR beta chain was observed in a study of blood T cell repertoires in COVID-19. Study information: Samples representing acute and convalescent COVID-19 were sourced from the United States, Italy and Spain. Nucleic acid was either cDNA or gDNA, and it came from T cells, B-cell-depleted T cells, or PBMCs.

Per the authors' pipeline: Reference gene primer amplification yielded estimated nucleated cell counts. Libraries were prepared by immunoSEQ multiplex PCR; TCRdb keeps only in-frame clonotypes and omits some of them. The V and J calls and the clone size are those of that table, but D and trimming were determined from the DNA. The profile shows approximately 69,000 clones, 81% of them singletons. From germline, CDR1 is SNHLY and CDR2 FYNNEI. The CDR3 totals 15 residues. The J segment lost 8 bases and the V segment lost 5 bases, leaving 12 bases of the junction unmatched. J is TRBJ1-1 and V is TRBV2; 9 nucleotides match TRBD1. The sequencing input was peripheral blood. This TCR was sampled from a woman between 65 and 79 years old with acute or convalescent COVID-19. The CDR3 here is CASSPQGDRVGEAFF. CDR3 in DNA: TGTGCCAGCAGTCCTCAGGGGGACAGGGTCGGAGAAGCTTTCTTT. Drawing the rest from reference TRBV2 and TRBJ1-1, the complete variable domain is EPEVTQTPSHQVTQMGQEVILRCVPISNHLYFYWYRQILGQKVEFLVSFYNNEISEKSEIFDDQFSVERPDGSNFTLKIRSTKLEDSAMYFCASSPQGDRVGEAFFGQGTRLTVV.